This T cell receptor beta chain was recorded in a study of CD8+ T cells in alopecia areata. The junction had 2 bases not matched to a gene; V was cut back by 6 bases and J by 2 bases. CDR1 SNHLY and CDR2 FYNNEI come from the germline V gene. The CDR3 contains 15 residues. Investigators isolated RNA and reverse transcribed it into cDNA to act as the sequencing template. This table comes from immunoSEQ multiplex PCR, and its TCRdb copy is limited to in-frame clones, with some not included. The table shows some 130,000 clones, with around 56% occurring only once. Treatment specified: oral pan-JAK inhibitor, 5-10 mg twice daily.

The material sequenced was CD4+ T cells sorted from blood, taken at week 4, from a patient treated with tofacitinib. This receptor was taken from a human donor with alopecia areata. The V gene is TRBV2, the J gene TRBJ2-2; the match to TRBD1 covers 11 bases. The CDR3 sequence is CASRGQGGNTGELFF. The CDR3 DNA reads TGTGCCAGCAGGGGACAGGGGGGAAACACCGGGGAGCTGTTTTTT.